A single sample is the source of the 14 T cell receptor beta chains below, sequenced in a study of blood T cell repertoires in COVID-19. The protocol was immunoSEQ multiplex PCR, while the TCRdb copy is restricted to in-frame clones and leaves out a portion. The sample contains about 190,000 clones, less than 90% of which appear only once. The sequencing input was peripheral blood. Receptors were obtained from a man aged 30 to 45 with acute or convalescent COVID-19.

V usage is TRBV7-3 and J usage is TRBJ2-6; a weak D match, TRBD2 (5 bases). The V end lost 2 bases, the J end lost 0 bases, and 17 bases lay between the germline ends. CDR1 is SGHTA, CDR2 FQGTGA, per germline. CDR3 length: 19 amino acids. This CDR3 is CASSLSRDYSYSGANVLTF. The CDR3 nucleotides are TGTGCCAGCAGCTTATCCCGGGATTACTCATACTCTGGGGCCAACGTCCTGACTTTC.

This clone was seen once. The V gene is TRBV7-9, the J gene TRBJ2-7, with D perhaps matching TRBD2 (5 bases). The V and J ends lost 1 base and 7 bases respectively, with 17 bases between them. CDR3 length: 15 amino acids. The germline V gene encodes CDR1 SEHNR and CDR2 FQNEAQ (reference sequence). In nucleotides, the CDR3 is TGTGCCAGCAGCTTAGTACCGGAGGCCGGTCGGGAGCAGTACTTC. As protein: CASSLVPEAGREQYF.

This sequence joins TRBV5-8 and TRBJ1-5; TRBD1 matches at 7 bases. J lost 6 bases, V lost 4 bases, and 10 bases had no gene match. The CDR3 covers 15 residues. Looked up from germline, CDR1 is SGHTS and CDR2 is YDEGEE. For the CDR3, the DNA is TGTGCCAGCAGCCCGGGACAGATGGTGGGTCAGCCCCAGCATTTT. Translation gives CASSPGQMVGQPQHF.

The J gene is TRBJ1-3, the V gene TRBV2; D remains unclear. The CDR3 is 14 amino acids. Trimming removed 3 bases from V and 4 bases from J, with 10 bases in between. CDR1 SNHLY and CDR2 FYNNEI come from the germline V gene. Here the CDR3 reads CASSDKLGGNTIYF. For the CDR3, the DNA is TGTGCCAGCAGTGATAAGCTAGGAGGAAACACCATATATTTT.

The chain couples TRBV5-1 to TRBJ2-3; TRBD2 matches at 10 bases. The J segment lost 7 bases and the V segment lost 4 bases, leaving 18 bases of the junction unmatched. Germline V gives CDR1 SGHRS, CDR2 YFSETQ. The CDR3 loop spans 18 amino acids. The CDR3 region has the DNA TGCGCCAGCAGCCTAACGGTTTTTCTAGCGGGAGACGGGCATACGCAGTATTTT. Its translation: CASSLTVFLAGDGHTQYF.

This sequence joins TRBV7-9 and TRBJ2-1, with TRBD2 matching over 9 bases. The CDR3 is made up of 15 amino acids. V gave up 1 base and J gave up 7 bases; unmatched junction bases: 5. Germline lookup yields CDR1 SEHNR and CDR2 FQNEAQ (reference sequence). The CDR3 loop reads CASSLGGGVANEQFF. The CDR3 DNA is TGTGCCAGCAGCTTAGGCGGGGGGGTGGCGAATGAGCAGTTCTTC.

The rearrangement links TRBV9 to TRBJ2-7; the match to TRBD1 covers 7 bases. J lost 3 bases, V lost 0 bases, and 3 bases had no gene match. CDR3 length equals 14 residues. The germline CDR1 and CDR2 sequences are SGDLS and YYNGEE. Written as DNA, the CDR3 is TGTGCCAGCAGCGTAGGCGCAGGGGGCTACGAGCAGTACTTC. This gives the protein CASSVGAGGYEQYF. Combining the CDR3 with reference TRBV9 and TRBJ2-7 gives the whole variable domain DSGVTQTPKHLITATGQRVTLRCSPRSGDLSVYWYQQSLDQGLQFLIQYYNGEERAKGNILERFSAQQFPDLHSELNLSSLELGDSALYFCASSVGAGGYEQYFGPGTRLTVT.

The chain combines TRBV11-2 with TRBJ2-5, with 7 bases aligning to TRBD1. The V gene's germline CDR1 is SGHAT and CDR2 FQNNGV. V gave up 4 bases and J gave up 5 bases; unmatched junction bases: 7. CDR3 length: 14 residues. This CDR3 is CASSSYRGRETQYF. The CDR3 DNA sequence: TGTGCCAGCAGCTCATACAGGGGCCGGGAGACCCAGTACTTC.

The genes are TRBV28 and TRBJ2-7, with D maybe TRBD2 (7 bases). Trimming stripped 7 bases from V and 0 bases from J, with 13 bases between. The CDR3 spans 14 residues. In germline, CDR1 is MDHEN, CDR2 SYDVKM. CDR3 residues: CASNRGGLSYEQYF. The DNA for the CDR3 is TGTGCCAGCAACCGCGGGGGCCTCTCCTACGAGCAGTACTTC.

This sequence joins TRBV28 and TRBJ1-1, with TRBD1 identical over 7 bases. Trimming cost V 6 bases and J 3 bases; bases outside gene matches: 10. The germline CDR1 and CDR2 sequences are MDHEN and SYDVKM. The CDR3 runs to 15 residues. CDR3 loop: CASSQLPDRDTEAFF. In nucleotides, the CDR3 is TGTGCCAGCAGCCAACTCCCCGACAGGGACACTGAAGCTTTCTTT.

The chain couples TRBV5-1 to TRBJ2-2, with a weak D call TRBD2 (6 bases). Germline V lookup: CDR1 SGHRS, CDR2 YFSETQ. This CDR3 region has 15 residues. The V end lost 2 bases, the J end lost 4 bases, and 12 bases lay between the germline ends. In DNA, the CDR3 is TGCGCCAGCAGCTTCCGGGAGACCCGCACCGGGGAGCTGTTTTTT. Its translation: CASSFRETRTGELFF.

V gene TRBV9 combines with J gene TRBJ1-2; D may be TRBD1 (5 bases). Trimming stripped 0 bases from V and 2 bases from J, with 11 bases between. The germline CDR1 and CDR2 sequences are SGDLS and YYNGEE. The CDR3 runs 15 residues. The CDR3 loop reads CASSVAGRDNYGYTF. DNA of the CDR3: TGTGCCAGCAGCGTAGCCGGGCGGGACAACTATGGCTACACCTTC.

The CDR3 sequence is CASSALQGATF. CDR3 sequence (DNA): TGTGCCAGCAGCGCATTACAGGGTGCCACCTTC. The V gene is TRBV11-2, the J gene TRBJ1-2; D may be TRBD1 (6 bases). The ends were cut back, 5 bases at V and 13 bases at J, with 14 bases in the middle. CDR3 length: 11 residues. Germline V lookup: CDR1 SGHAT, CDR2 FQNNGV.

This rearrangement joins TRBV6-6 to TRBJ1-5; D might be TRBD1 (5 bases). The V gene's germline CDR1 is MNHNY and CDR2 SVGAGI (reference sequence). The CDR3 has 16 residues. With 0 bases removed from V and 3 bases from J, the gap between germline ends came to 12 bases. CDR3 sequence: CASSYSGQGHNQPQHF. Written as DNA, the CDR3 is TGTGCCAGCAGTTACTCAGGTCAGGGCCACAATCAGCCCCAGCATTTT.